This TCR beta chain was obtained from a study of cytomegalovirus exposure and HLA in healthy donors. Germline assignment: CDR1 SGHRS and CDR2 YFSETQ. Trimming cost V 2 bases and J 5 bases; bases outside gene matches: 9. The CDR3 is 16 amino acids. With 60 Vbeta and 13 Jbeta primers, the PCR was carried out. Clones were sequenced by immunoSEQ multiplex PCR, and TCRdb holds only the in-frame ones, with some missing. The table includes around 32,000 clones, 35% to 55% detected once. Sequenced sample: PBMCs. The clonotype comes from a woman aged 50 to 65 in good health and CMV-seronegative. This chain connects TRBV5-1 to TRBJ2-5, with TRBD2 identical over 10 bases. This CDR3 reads CASSFGASGGAETQYF. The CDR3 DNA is TGCGCCAGCAGCTTCGGGGCCAGCGGGGGGGCCGAGACCCAGTACTTC.